The sequence of this T cell receptor (beta chain) was determined in a study of T-cell memory formation after mild COVID-19. In TCRdb, the 5' RACE reads were re-called with MiXCR into one record per CDR3 protein. The sample has under 110,000 distinct CDR3 sequences, over 15% seen once; the top ten hold 25% to 35%. This clonotype occurred a few times. The length of the CDR3 is 18 residues. From germline, CDR1 is SGHRS and CDR2 YFSETQ. The V and J ends lost 1 base and 0 bases respectively, with 18 bases between them. The chain carries TRBV5-1 and TRBJ2-3; the D gene is possibly TRBD1 (6 bases). The receptor was derived from an adult woman who had mild COVID-19 (a few samples of this study predate the infection). Cell type and time point are not known. Input material: PBMCs or a T cell subset sorted from them (not recorded which). The CDR3 sequence is CASSLSFDSGASTDTQYF. The CDR3 bases are TGCGCCAGCAGCTTGTCTTTTGACTCAGGGGCGAGCACAGATACGCAGTATTTT.